This entry lists 20 T cell receptor beta chains sequenced from one sample in a study of blood T cell repertoires in COVID-19. Measured with immunoSEQ multiplex PCR; TCRdb has only the in-frame clones, and not every one. This repertoire shows under 200,000 clones, about 87% found once; its top ten account for 2.5%. Sequencing was done on a sample of peripheral blood. Receptor source: an elderly woman with COVID-19, enrolled during active disease.

The CDR3 region is CASSLGQKENSPLHF. The CDR3 coding sequence is TGTGCCAGCAGCTTGGGACAGAAAGAAAATTCACCCCTCCACTTT. The rearrangement uses TRBV5-4 and TRBJ1-6; a possible D gene is TRBD1 (5 bases). From germline, CDR1 is SGHNT and CDR2 YYREEE (reference sequence). V was clipped by 0 bases and J by 7 bases, with 11 bases between them. The CDR3 covers 15 residues.

The chain uses TRBV6-6 and TRBJ2-5, with D unclear. Germline CDR1 is MNHNY and CDR2 is SVGAGI (reference sequence). The CDR3 runs 10 residues. V gave up 6 bases and J gave up 4 bases, with 3 bases separating them. The CDR3 coding sequence is TGTGCCAGCAGCGGAGAGACCCAGTACTTC. Translated, it gives CASSGETQYF.

The chain is built from TRBV7-6 and TRBJ2-1, with 8 bases lining up with TRBD1. Germline-derived CDR1 and CDR2 are SGHVS and FNYEAQ. V was pared by 4 bases and J by 8 bases, with 4 bases of the junction left unmatched. CDR3 length: 13 residues. The CDR3 region has the DNA TGTGCCAGCAGCTCCCGACAGGGGTATGAGCAGTTCTTC. It specifies CASSSRQGYEQFF.

The chain recombines TRBV7-2 with TRBJ1-1; 7 bases match TRBD1. V was clipped by 3 bases and J by 4 bases; unmatched bases: 5. The CDR3 extends over 14 amino acids. The germline CDR1 and CDR2 sequences are SGHTA and FQGNSA. Here the CDR3 DNA reads TGTGCCAGCAGCTTCTCACAGGGGAGCACTGAAGCTTTCTTT. It is translated as CASSFSQGSTEAFF. Full variable domain (outside the CDR3, taken from reference TRBV7-2 and TRBJ1-1): GAGVSQSPSNKVTEKGKDVELRCDPISGHTALYWYRQSLGQGLEFLIYFQGNSAPDKSGLPSDRFSAERTGGSVSTLTIQRTQQEDSAVYLCASSFSQGSTEAFFGQGTRLTVV.

The chain couples TRBV7-3 to TRBJ2-6; no firm D call. Trimming pared 4 bases from V and 4 bases from J, leaving 26 bases between. The CDR3 sequence is 20 residues long. Germline loops: CDR1 SGHTA, CDR2 FQGTGA. CDR3 amino acids: CASSSIREELLLWGANVLTF. In nucleotides, the CDR3 is TGTGCCAGCAGCTCCATCCGAGAGGAGCTCCTTCTCTGGGGGGCCAACGTCCTGACTTTC.

The V call is TRBV5-1, the J call TRBJ1-1; possible D gene TRBD1, 6 bases. The CDR3 contains 13 residues. Looked up from germline, CDR1 is SGHRS and CDR2 is YFSETQ. V was pared by 5 bases and J by 1 base, with 9 bases between. The CDR3: CASSIGGNTEAFF. The CDR3 coding sequence is TGCGCCAGCAGTATAGGGGGGAACACTGAAGCTTTCTTT.

This clone was counted between two and nine times. V gene TRBV4-3 combines with J gene TRBJ2-5, with 12 positions matching TRBD2. V lost 1 base, J lost 4 bases, and 13 bases stayed unmatched. The germline CDR1 and CDR2 sequences are LGHNA and YSLEER. The CDR3 length is 19 residues. This CDR3 reads CASSQAWLAGGPGGETQYF. The CDR3, as DNA: TGCGCCAGCAGCCAAGCGTGGCTAGCGGGAGGGCCCGGGGGAGAGACCCAGTACTTC.

The chain carries TRBV5-4 and TRBJ2-2; D may be TRBD1 (6 bases). Trimming stripped 4 bases from V and 5 bases from J, with 18 bases between. The CDR3 length is 16 residues. CDR1 SGHNT and CDR2 YYREEE come from the germline V gene (reference sequence). The CDR3 reads CASSPWDKSRTGELFF. Written as DNA, the CDR3 is TGTGCCAGCAGCCCCTGGGACAAGTCACGGACCGGGGAGCTGTTTTTT. Full variable domain (remainder filled in from reference TRBV5-4 and TRBJ2-2): ETGVTQSPTHLIKTRGQQVTLRCSSQSGHNTVSWYQQALGQGPQFIFQYYREEENGRGNFPPRFSGLQFPNYSSELNVNALELDDSALYLCASSPWDKSRTGELFFGEGSRLTVL.

V and J are TRBV5-1 and TRBJ1-6, with D unclear. Per germline, CDR1 SGHRS and CDR2 YFSETQ. This CDR3 is built from 14 residues. Trimming shortened V by 0 bases and J by 7 bases, and 8 bases separated the two germline ends. The CDR3 nucleotides are TGCGCCAGCAGCTTGGGTTTTCGGAATTCACCCCTCCACTTT. It yields the protein CASSLGFRNSPLHF.

The chain couples TRBV15 to TRBJ1-1, with 7 bases aligning to TRBD1. Germline lookup yields CDR1 LNHNV and CDR2 YYDKDF (reference sequence). V trimming: 5 bases; J trimming: 7 bases; junction bases outside the gene matches: 13. This CDR3 has 15 amino acids. The DNA of the CDR3 is TGTGCCACCAGCTACGCCGCCCAGGGACAGAATGAAGCTTTCTTT. Its protein product is CATSYAAQGQNEAFF.

The V gene is TRBV4-3, the J gene TRBJ2-3, with D possibly matching TRBD2 (5 bases). Trimming left V 0 bases short and J 1 base short, with 14 bases between. There are 17 residues in the CDR3. Germline lookup yields CDR1 LGHNA and CDR2 YSLEER. The CDR3, as DNA: TGCGCCAGCAGCCAAGATCTCCAGGTCGGGGGCACAGATACGCAGTATTTT. It is translated as CASSQDLQVGGTDTQYF.

The rearrangement links TRBV28 to TRBJ2-2, with D maybe TRBD2 (6 bases). CDR1 is MDHEN and CDR2 is SYDVKM in the germline V gene. V lost 7 bases to trimming and J lost 2 bases, with 11 bases between them. The CDR3 runs to 14 residues. CDR3 region: CASIGGTNTGELFF. The CDR3 coding sequence is TGTGCCAGCATAGGCGGGACTAACACCGGGGAGCTGTTTTTT. Using reference TRBV28 and TRBJ2-2 for the parts outside the CDR3, the full variable domain is DVKVTQSSRYLVKRTGEKVFLECVQDMDHENMFWYRQDPGLGLRLIYFSYDVKMKEKGDIPEGYSVSREKKERFSLILESASTNQTSMYLCASIGGTNTGELFFGEGSRLTVL.

This clone was observed many times. The chain is built from TRBV20-1 and TRBJ2-7; D is possibly TRBD1 (6 bases). The CDR3 covers 15 residues. The germline V gene has CDR1 DFQATT and CDR2 SNEGSKA (reference sequence). V shed 3 bases and J shed 4 bases, with 19 bases lying between them. The CDR3 is CSASRTTGQSYEQYF. CDR3 bases: TGCAGTGCTAGTCGGACCACAGGGCAGAGTTACGAGCAGTACTTC.

This clone was seen more than once but under ten times. The chain has TRBV2 and TRBJ2-7; no clear D. Trimming stripped 4 bases from V and 4 bases from J, with 5 bases between. The CDR3 loop spans 11 amino acids. In germline, CDR1 is SNHLY, CDR2 FYNNEI. The CDR3 DNA reads as TGTGCCAGCAGTGTCCGGTACGAGCAGTACTTC. This translates into CASSVRYEQYF.

The DNA of the CDR3 is TGTGCCAGCACAGACAGGACTTCTAACGAGCAGTACTTC. Its translation: CASTDRTSNEQYF. The chain links TRBV7-2 to TRBJ2-7; perhaps TRBD1 as D (6 bases). Germline V gene data show CDR1 as SGHTA and CDR2 as FQGNSA. Trimming cost V 7 bases and J 5 bases, with 15 bases left between them. The CDR3 totals 13 residues.

This chain uses TRBV6-4 with TRBJ1-2; D not certain. The CDR3 loop spans 16 amino acids. Germline V gene sequence: CDR1 MRHNA, CDR2 SNTAGT. The V and J ends lost 7 bases and 0 bases respectively, with 18 bases between them. CDR3 region: CASKQEMSGPNYGYTF. In DNA form, the CDR3 reads TGTGCCAGCAAGCAGGAAATGAGTGGCCCTAACTATGGCTACACCTTC.

The rearrangement uses TRBV5-1 and TRBJ2-5; D is possibly TRBD2 (6 bases). Germline CDR1 and CDR2: SGHRS and YFSETQ. The CDR3 totals 19 residues. V dropped 2 bases and J dropped 2 bases, with 25 bases sitting between them. The CDR3 DNA reads TGCGCCAGCAGCTTTGAGCGTTTGGGTACGATTGCGGGGCAAGAGACCCAGTACTTC. This gives the protein CASSFERLGTIAGQETQYF.

The rearrangement links TRBV5-5 to TRBJ2-3; 13 bases line up with TRBD2. Germline V gene data show CDR1 as SGHKS and CDR2 as YYEKEE (reference sequence). V trimming: 5 bases; J trimming: 0 bases; junction bases outside the gene matches: 6. The length of the CDR3 is 17 residues. This chain's CDR3 is CASRLAGGPASTDTQYF. CDR3 nucleotides: TGTGCCAGCAGACTAGCGGGAGGGCCTGCCAGCACAGATACGCAGTATTTT. Combining the CDR3 with reference TRBV5-5 and TRBJ2-3 gives the whole variable domain DAGVTQSPTHLIKTRGQQVTLRCSPISGHKSVSWYQQVLGQGPQFIFQYYEKEERGRGNFPDRFSARQFPNYSSELNVNALLLGDSALYLCASRLAGGPASTDTQYFGPGTRLTVL.

V usage is TRBV6-5 and J usage is TRBJ1-1; 7 bases fit TRBD1. The V and J ends lost 0 bases and 2 bases, in that order; junction bases with no gene match: 6. The CDR3 is 16 residues long. Germline V CDR1 and CDR2: MNHEY, SVGAGI. The CDR3 spells CASSYSNYRGNTEAFF. DNA for the CDR3: TGTGCCAGCAGTTACTCGAACTACAGGGGTAACACTGAAGCTTTCTTT.

This clone came up once. The chain has TRBV5-1 and TRBJ2-7; TRBD1 matches 9 bases. The CDR3 is 14 residues long. Germline assignment: CDR1 SGHRS and CDR2 YFSETQ. The V segment lost 4 bases and the J segment 5 bases; nucleotides outside the gene matches: 7. CDR3 DNA: TGCGCCAGCAGCCCACAGGGGGCAATAAACGAGCAGTACTTC. It codes for CASSPQGAINEQYF.